Listed here are 32 T cell receptor beta chains from one sample, sequenced in a study of cytomegalovirus exposure and HLA in healthy donors. Amplification used 60 Vbeta primers and 13 Jbeta primers. The repertoire was sequenced with immunoSEQ multiplex PCR; TCRdb's copy has only in-frame clones and lacks some. The sample shows about 140,000 clones, around a tenth of them seen only once. Sequencing was done on a sample of PBMCs. The receptors stem from a man aged 50 or older in good health and CMV-seronegative.

V and J are TRBV6-5 and TRBJ2-7; a weak D match, TRBD1 (6 bases). Germline assignment: CDR1 MNHEY and CDR2 SVGAGI. Trimming pared 7 bases from V and 2 bases from J, leaving 12 bases between. The CDR3 has 13 amino acids. The CDR3 DNA reads TGTGCCAGCAAGACAGGCAAGGCCTACGAGCAGTACTTC. Its translation: CASKTGKAYEQYF.

CDR3 residues: CASSKGCWGTGDYEQYF. CDR3 bases: TGTGCCAGCAGCAAAGGGTGTTGGGGTACAGGGGACTACGAGCAGTACTTC. V usage is TRBV21-1 and J usage is TRBJ2-7; whether TRBD1, the table's D call, matches the DNA was not checked. TRBV21-1 is deemed a pseudogene. This CDR3 is built from 17 residues.

This clone was seen a handful of times. As DNA, the CDR3 is TGTGCCAGTAGTACGACAGGGGGGCAAGAGACCCAGTACTTC. This codes for CASSTTGGQETQYF. The chain links TRBV19 to TRBJ2-5, with TRBD1 matching over 9 bases. The CDR3 has 14 residues. After removal of 4 bases from V and 2 bases from J, the junction contained 2 bases not matched to a gene. The germline V gene has CDR1 LNHDA and CDR2 SQIVND (reference sequence).

There are a few counts of this clone. The CDR3 DNA sequence: TGTGCCAGCAGCCCGACCGGAGTGAACACTGAAGCTTTCTTT. The encoded protein is CASSPTGVNTEAFF. The chain is built from TRBV6-1 and TRBJ1-1, with D uncertain. CDR1 and CDR2 (germline): MNHNS, SASEGT. Trimming removed 6 bases from V and 0 bases from J, with 11 bases in between. The CDR3 extends over 14 amino acids.

This clone has only a few counts. V is TRBV25-1 and J is TRBJ1-3; TRBD1 might be the D (6 bases). The V end lost 6 bases, the J end lost 8 bases, and 14 bases lay between the germline ends. The CDR3 sequence is 13 residues long. The germline gives CDR1 MGHDK, CDR2 SYGVNS. CDR3 loop: CASRTNREYTIYF. The CDR3 DNA reads TGTGCCAGCAGAACCAACAGGGAGTACACCATATATTTT.

This clone was detected a few times. The V call is TRBV11-2, the J call TRBJ2-3, with 9 bases lining up with TRBD1. The J segment lost 3 bases and the V segment lost 5 bases, leaving 6 bases of the junction unmatched. The CDR3 length is 15 residues. CDR1 is SGHAT, CDR2 FQNNGV, per germline. In nucleotides, the CDR3 is TGTGCCAGCAGCAGCCCCGGGACAGGGACAGATACGCAGTATTTT. As protein: CASSSPGTGTDTQYF.

This clone has more than one count but fewer than ten. V and J are TRBV4-2 and TRBJ1-1, with D possibly TRBD1 on 5 matching bases. V was trimmed by 0 bases and J by 1 base, leaving 12 bases between them. The CDR3 length is 16 residues. Germline V gene lookup returns CDR1 LGHNA and CDR2 YNFKEQ. CDR3 protein: CASSQEGSGGNTEAFF. CDR3 nucleotides: TGTGCCAGCAGCCAAGAGGGGTCCGGGGGGAACACTGAAGCTTTCTTT.

There are a few counts of this clone. The rearrangement uses TRBV19 and TRBJ1-4; no firm D call. The length of the CDR3 is 12 residues. Germline V gene data show CDR1 as LNHDA and CDR2 as SQIVND (reference sequence). The V end lost 1 base, the J end lost 7 bases, and 4 bases lay between the germline ends. This CDR3 reads CASSIAGEKLFF. CDR3 DNA sequence: TGTGCCAGTAGTATAGCCGGTGAAAAACTGTTTTTT.

The rearrangement joins TRBV28 to TRBJ1-1, with D hard to call. The CDR3 totals 12 residues. Trimming pared 10 bases from V and 6 bases from J, leaving 15 bases between. Germline CDR1 reads MDHEN; CDR2 reads SYDVKM. DNA for the CDR3: TGTGCCACCCGGAGGCAGTTGGCTGAAGCTTTCTTT. As protein: CATRRQLAEAFF.

The chain combines TRBV6-6 with TRBJ2-2; 9 positions match TRBD1. With V trimmed by 5 bases and J by 6 bases, 7 bases remained unmatched. CDR1 and CDR2 from the germline V gene are MNHNY and SVGAGI (reference sequence). This CDR3 spans 15 amino acids. CDR3 sequence (DNA): TGTGCCAGCAGTCCGGGACAGGGAGGCGCCGGGGAGCTGTTTTTT. It yields the protein CASSPGQGGAGELFF.

On this clone itself: The junction departs from germline at one end; a sequencing error may be responsible. J is TRBJ1-2 and V is TRBV11-2; TRBD1 is a possible D gene (6 bases). The CDR3 consists of 11 residues. Per germline, CDR1 SGHAT and CDR2 FQNNGV. DNA for the CDR3: TGTGCCAGCAGCCAGCACAGGGTGGATGCCTTC. As protein: CASSQHRVDAF.

The V gene is TRBV6-1, the J gene TRBJ2-7, with TRBD2 matching 9 bases. The germline CDR1 and CDR2 sequences are MNHNS and SASEGT. The junction had 11 bases not matched to a gene; V was cut back by 7 bases and J by 7 bases. The CDR3 length is 14 residues. This chain's CDR3 is CASNGREGAREQYF. Written as DNA, the CDR3 is TGTGCCAGCAACGGGCGGGAGGGGGCGCGAGAGCAGTACTTC.

This clone came up a few times. The junction differs from germline at one of its ends, possibly a read error. V and J are TRBV20-1 and TRBJ1-2, with D unresolved. The germline CDR1 and CDR2 sequences are DFQATT and SNEGSKA (reference sequence). The CDR3 spans 11 residues. The CDR3 sequence is CGAGDRYGYTF. For the CDR3, the DNA is TGCGGTGCAGGAGATAGATATGGCTACACCTTC.

The J gene is TRBJ2-2, the V gene TRBV6-4, with 9 bases matching TRBD1. CDR1 and CDR2 (germline): MRHNA, SNTAGT. V gave up 6 bases and J gave up 2 bases; unmatched junction bases: 7. This CDR3 has 16 amino acids. CDR3 sequence: CASSETGGGNTGELFF. CDR3 coding DNA: TGTGCCAGCAGCGAAACAGGGGGCGGTAACACCGGGGAGCTGTTTTTT.

This rearrangement joins TRBV6-6 to TRBJ1-2; D not certain. Looked up from germline, CDR1 is MNHNY and CDR2 is SVGAGI (reference sequence). The CDR3 spans 15 residues. Deletions cut 7 bases from V and 8 bases from J, with 23 bases between. CDR3 amino acids: CASNYVDENRRGYTF. CDR3 nucleotides: TGTGCCAGCAACTACGTAGACGAGAACCGACGGGGCTACACCTTC.

This clone was picked up a small number of times. This chain links TRBV6-4 with TRBJ2-5; D is undetermined. The DNA end lines up better with TRBJ2-7; the J call may be wrong. This CDR3 is built from 11 residues. Germline assignment: CDR1 MRHNA and CDR2 SNTAGT. CDR3 DNA sequence: TGTGCCAGCAGTGGTCCTAACGAGCAGTACTTC. Its protein product is CASSGPNEQYF.

Many counts were recorded for this clone. V gene TRBV6-1 combines with J gene TRBJ1-4, with TRBD1 identical over 10 bases. The CDR3 has 15 amino acids. Per germline, CDR1 MNHNS and CDR2 SASEGT. After removal of 3 bases from V and 7 bases from J, the junction contained 5 bases not matched to a gene. The CDR3 loop reads CASSDGQGEAEKLFF. For the CDR3, the DNA is TGTGCCAGCAGTGACGGACAGGGGGAGGCTGAAAAACTGTTTTTT.

This sequence joins TRBV9 and TRBJ2-7; 10 bases fit TRBD1. The V and J ends lost 4 bases and 4 bases, in that order; junction bases with no gene match: 5. There are 14 residues in the CDR3. Germline-derived CDR1 and CDR2 are SGDLS and YYNGEE. In nucleotides, the CDR3 is TGTGCCAGCAGCTTGACAGGGGGCAAGTACGAGCAGTACTTC. Protein: CASSLTGGKYEQYF.

This clone was observed a handful of times. V and J are TRBV5-4 and TRBJ1-2; 7 nucleotides line up with TRBD1. This CDR3 is built from 14 residues. V lost 8 bases, J lost 0 bases, and 7 bases stayed unmatched. Germline V gives CDR1 SGHNT, CDR2 YYREEE (reference sequence). CDR3 residues: CASTRQGTNYGYTF. CDR3 nucleotide sequence: TGTGCCAGTACCCGACAGGGCACTAACTATGGCTACACCTTC. The whole variable domain, remainder taken from reference TRBV5-4 and TRBJ1-2, is ETGVTQSPTHLIKTRGQQVTLRCSSQSGHNTVSWYQQALGQGPQFIFQYYREEENGRGNFPPRFSGLQFPNYSSELNVNALELDDSALYLCASTRQGTNYGYTFGSGTRLTVV.

The V call is TRBV19, the J call TRBJ2-1, with 12 bases lining up with TRBD1. After removal of 4 bases from V and 6 bases from J, the junction contained 4 bases not matched to a gene. Germline V lookup: CDR1 LNHDA, CDR2 SQIVND (reference sequence). This CDR3 contains 15 residues. In nucleotides, the CDR3 is TGTGCCAGTAGTAGGGACAGGGGGCAGATCAATGAGCAGTTCTTC. It codes for CASSRDRGQINEQFF. Based on the CDR3 plus reference TRBV19 and TRBJ2-1, the full variable domain is DGGITQSPKYLFRKEGQNVTLSCEQNLNHDAMYWYRQDPGQGLRLIYYSQIVNDFQKGDIAEGYSVSREKKESFPLTVTSAQKNPTAFYLCASSRDRGQINEQFFGPGTRLTVL.

This clone was seen more than once but under ten times. The chain employs TRBV11-2 and TRBJ2-7; 9 bases agree with TRBD2. CDR1 is SGHAT, CDR2 FQNNGV, per germline. V lost 7 bases to trimming and J lost 3 bases; unmatched junction nucleotides: 7. This CDR3 has 14 residues. The CDR3 reads CASNKGSGGYEQYF. The CDR3 nucleotides read TGTGCCAGCAACAAGGGTAGCGGGGGCTACGAGCAGTACTTC. The complete variable domain, with remaining parts taken from reference TRBV11-2 and TRBJ2-7, reads EAGVAQSPRYKIIEKRQSVAFWCNPISGHATLYWYQQILGQGPKLLIQFQNNGVVDDSQLPKDRFSAERLKGVDSTLKIQPAKLEDSAVYLCASNKGSGGYEQYFGPGTRLTVT.

V and J are TRBV2 and TRBJ2-2; perhaps TRBD2 as D (5 bases). CDR3 size: 14 residues. The V end lost 4 bases, the J end lost 5 bases, and 11 bases lay between the germline ends. Germline CDR1 reads SNHLY; CDR2 reads FYNNEI. This CDR3 is CASSGRRGTGELFF. CDR3 in DNA: TGTGCCAGCAGTGGACGCCGCGGGACCGGGGAGCTGTTTTTT.

The chain is built from TRBV5-1 and TRBJ2-2, with TRBD2 matching 9 bases. The CDR3 is made up of 14 amino acids. Germline V lookup: CDR1 SGHRS, CDR2 YFSETQ. V trimming: 6 bases; J trimming: 5 bases; junction bases outside the gene matches: 5. CDR3 protein: CASTLTSGTGELFF. CDR3 nucleotide sequence: TGCGCCAGCACCCTGACTAGCGGAACCGGGGAGCTGTTTTTT.

This clone has more than one count but fewer than ten. This chain links TRBV7-8 with TRBJ2-7, with a possible D match to TRBD1 (6 bases). The CDR3 has 15 amino acids. Trimming removed 4 bases from V and 2 bases from J, with 15 bases in between. Germline-derived CDR1 and CDR2 are SGHVS and FQNEAQ. CDR3 loop: CASSSFGQRAYEQYF. CDR3 nucleotides: TGTGCCAGCAGCTCTTTCGGACAGAGAGCCTACGAGCAGTACTTC.

This clone came up a few times. This chain joins TRBV29-1 and TRBJ2-5; TRBD1 matches 7 bases. Germline V lookup: CDR1 SQVTM, CDR2 ANQGSEA. The CDR3 is 13 amino acids. V trimming: 3 bases; J trimming: 2 bases; junction bases outside the gene matches: 3. CDR3 bases: TGCAGCGTTGAGGCAGGGGGACAAGAGACCCAGTACTTC. Protein product: CSVEAGGQETQYF.

The V call is TRBV5-1, the J call TRBJ1-1; D possibly corresponds to TRBD1 (5 bases). This CDR3 is built from 13 residues. The germline V gene has CDR1 SGHRS and CDR2 YFSETQ. V was cut by 0 bases and J by 8 bases, with 11 bases left in between. The CDR3 coding sequence is TGCGCCAGCAGCTTGGGGGGCGACCAGGAAGCTTTCTTT. It codes for CASSLGGDQEAFF.

V and J are TRBV10-1 and TRBJ1-2, with a possible D match to TRBD1 (5 bases). The CDR3 covers 13 residues. Germline loops: CDR1 WNHNN, CDR2 SYGVQD (reference sequence). V lost 2 bases to trimming and J lost 5 bases, with 9 bases between them. This CDR3 reads CASSETQGYGYTF. The CDR3 coding sequence is TGCGCCAGCAGTGAGACTCAGGGTTATGGCTACACCTTC.

This clone came up a few times. The chain links TRBV4-2 to TRBJ2-1; 11 positions match TRBD2. In germline, CDR1 is LGHNA, CDR2 YNFKEQ. V dropped 4 bases and J dropped 0; count of bases not matched to a gene: 11. The CDR3 is 19 amino acids. The CDR3 DNA follows: TGTGCCAGCAGCCTAAGGGCTAGCGGGGGGAGCTCCTCCTACAATGAGCAGTTCTTC. Protein product: CASSLRASGGSSSYNEQFF.

The chain is built from TRBV4-1 and TRBJ1-4, with D unclear. Germline CDR1 MGHRA, CDR2 YSYEKL. There are 15 residues in the CDR3. Trimming took 1 base from V and 7 from J, leaving 13 bases between them. The CDR3 nucleotides read TGCGCCAGCAGCCAAGTCGGGTTGGTGGTTGAAAAACTGTTTTTT. Protein product: CASSQVGLVVEKLFF.

This clone was observed a few times. The chain is built from TRBV7-8 and TRBJ2-7; 10 bases are shared with TRBD1. The J segment lost 5 bases and the V segment lost 4 bases, leaving 5 bases of the junction unmatched. Germline CDR1 is SGHVS and CDR2 is FQNEAQ. This CDR3 is built from 14 residues. CDR3 nucleotides: TGTGCCAGCAGCTCGACGACAGGGGGCAACGAGCAGTACTTC. Translation: CASSSTTGGNEQYF. Full variable domain (outside the CDR3, taken from reference TRBV7-8 and TRBJ2-7): GAGVSQSPRYKVAKRGQDVALRCDPISGHVSLFWYQQALGQGPEFLTYFQNEAQLDKSGLPSDRFFAERPEGSVSTLKIQRTQQEDSAVYLCASSSTTGGNEQYFGPGTRLTVT.

This clone occurred a few times. This chain uses TRBV19 with TRBJ1-1, with 11 bases identical to TRBD1. Losses at the gene ends were 4 bases for V and 3 bases for J; bases not matched to a gene: 7. CDR3 length: 16 amino acids. In germline, CDR1 is LNHDA, CDR2 SQIVND (reference sequence). The CDR3 sequence is CASSTPGQGGYTEAFF. CDR3 nucleotide sequence: TGTGCCAGTAGTACTCCGGGACAGGGGGGTTACACTGAAGCTTTCTTT. Full variable domain (missing parts from reference TRBV19 and TRBJ1-1): DGGITQSPKYLFRKEGQNVTLSCEQNLNHDAMYWYRQDPGQGLRLIYYSQIVNDFQKGDIAEGYSVSREKKESFPLTVTSAQKNPTAFYLCASSTPGQGGYTEAFFGQGTRLTVV.

This clone was observed a handful of times. Other DNA sequences in this specimen translate into the identical CDR3. J is TRBJ2-7 and V is TRBV6-5; a weak D match, TRBD1 (5 bases). This CDR3 has 14 amino acids. The germline gives CDR1 MNHEY, CDR2 SVGAGI. Between the trimmed V and J ends, which lost 0 bases and 2 bases, there was a span of 8 bases. CDR3 nucleotides: TGTGCCAGCAGTTACTCCAGGACAACCTACGAGCAGTACTTC. This codes for CASSYSRTTYEQYF.